This T cell receptor beta chain was captured in a study of cytomegalovirus exposure and HLA in healthy donors. This clone was picked up a small number of times. CDR3 length: 15 amino acids. V shed 5 bases and J 0 bases; nucleotides not matched to a gene: 4. CDR1 MDHEN and CDR2 SYDVKM come from the germline V gene. The PCR ran on 60 Vbeta and 13 Jbeta primers. Repertoires were generated with immunoSEQ multiplex PCR, while TCRdb's copy carries only in-frame clones and drops some. In the table there are fewer than 95,000 clones, 55% to 70% of which are singletons. The receptor was derived from a woman between 45 and 65 years old in good health and CMV-seropositive. Sequencing was done on a sample of PBMCs. The chain employs TRBV28 and TRBJ1-5, with TRBD1 matching over 7 bases. CDR3 coding DNA: TGTGCCAGCAGTCGACAGGGAGCTAGCAATCAGCCCCAGCATTTT. Its protein is CASSRQGASNQPQHF.